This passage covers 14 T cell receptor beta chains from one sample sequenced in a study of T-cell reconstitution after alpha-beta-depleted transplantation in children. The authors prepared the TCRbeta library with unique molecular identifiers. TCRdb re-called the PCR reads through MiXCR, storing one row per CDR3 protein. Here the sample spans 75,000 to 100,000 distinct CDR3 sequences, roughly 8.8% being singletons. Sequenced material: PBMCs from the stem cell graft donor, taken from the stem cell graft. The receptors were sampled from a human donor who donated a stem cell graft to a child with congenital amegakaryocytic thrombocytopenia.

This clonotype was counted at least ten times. CDR3 nucleotide sequence: TGCGCCAGCAGCTCCCAAGCTAACACTGAAGCTTTCTTT. It translates to CASSSQANTEAFF. The chain has TRBV5-1 and TRBJ1-1; D is undetermined. V lost 3 bases and J 2 bases, leaving 8 bases between the germline ends. The CDR3 covers 13 residues. Germline CDR1 SGHRS, CDR2 YFSETQ.

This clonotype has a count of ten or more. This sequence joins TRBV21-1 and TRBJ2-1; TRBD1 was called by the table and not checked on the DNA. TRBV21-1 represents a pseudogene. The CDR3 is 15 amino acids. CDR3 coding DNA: TGTGCCAGCAGCGCCCAGGGGGCTCGGTACAATGAGCAGTTCTTC. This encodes CASSAQGARYNEQFF.

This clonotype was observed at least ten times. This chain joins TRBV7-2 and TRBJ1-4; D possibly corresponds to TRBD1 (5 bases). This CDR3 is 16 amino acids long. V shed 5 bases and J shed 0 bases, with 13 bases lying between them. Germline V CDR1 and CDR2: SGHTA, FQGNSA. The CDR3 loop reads CASSEAGLSTNEKLFF. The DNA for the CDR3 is TGTGCCAGCAGCGAAGCAGGGCTCTCAACTAATGAAAAACTGTTTTTT.

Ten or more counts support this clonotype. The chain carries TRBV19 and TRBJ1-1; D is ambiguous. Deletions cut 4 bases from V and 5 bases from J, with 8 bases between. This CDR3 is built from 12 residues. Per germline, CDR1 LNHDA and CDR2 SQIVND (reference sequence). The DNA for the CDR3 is TGTGCCAGTAGTAGATCGTTAACTGAAGCTTTCTTT. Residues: CASSRSLTEAFF.

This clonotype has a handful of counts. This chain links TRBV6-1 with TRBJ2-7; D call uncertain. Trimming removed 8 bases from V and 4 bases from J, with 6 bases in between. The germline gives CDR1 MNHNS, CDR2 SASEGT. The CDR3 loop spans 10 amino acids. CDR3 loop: CASGTYEQYF. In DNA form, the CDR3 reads TGTGCCAGCGGCACGTACGAGCAGTACTTC.

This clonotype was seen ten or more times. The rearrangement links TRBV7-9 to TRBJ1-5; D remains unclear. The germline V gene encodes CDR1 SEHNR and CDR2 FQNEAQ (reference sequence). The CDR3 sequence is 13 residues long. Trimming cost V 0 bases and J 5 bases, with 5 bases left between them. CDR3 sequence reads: CASSLAGDQPQHF. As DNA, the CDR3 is TGTGCCAGCAGCTTAGCTGGGGATCAGCCCCAGCATTTT.

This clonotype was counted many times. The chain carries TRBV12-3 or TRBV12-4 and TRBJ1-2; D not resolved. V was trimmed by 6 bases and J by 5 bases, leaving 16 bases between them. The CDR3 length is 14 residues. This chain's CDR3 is CASRRGSTRYGYTF. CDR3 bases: TGTGCCAGCAGGCGTGGGTCGACCCGTTATGGCTACACCTTC.

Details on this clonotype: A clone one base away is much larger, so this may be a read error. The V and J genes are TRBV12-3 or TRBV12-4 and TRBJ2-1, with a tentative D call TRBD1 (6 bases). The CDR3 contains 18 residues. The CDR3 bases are TGTACCAGCAGGAGTGAGGCTAGGGGGTTAGGCGTATTAGATGAGCAGTTCTTC. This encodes CTSRSEARGLGVLDEQFF.

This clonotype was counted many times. For the CDR3, the DNA is TGCGCCAGCAGCTTAGACAGGAACTACGAGCAGTACTTC. This encodes CASSLDRNYEQYF. The rearrangement joins TRBV5-1 to TRBJ2-7; the D gene is possibly TRBD1 (6 bases). CDR3 length: 13 residues. Between the trimmed V and J ends, which lost 2 bases and 3 bases, there was a span of 9 bases. From germline, CDR1 is SGHRS and CDR2 YFSETQ.

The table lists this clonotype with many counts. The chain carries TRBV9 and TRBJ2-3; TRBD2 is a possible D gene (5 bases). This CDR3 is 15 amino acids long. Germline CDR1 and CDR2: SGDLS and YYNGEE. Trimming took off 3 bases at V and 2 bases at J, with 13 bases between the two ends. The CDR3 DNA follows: TGTGCCAGCAGCGCCACACTAGTTCTCACAGATACGCAGTATTTT. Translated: CASSATLVLTDTQYF. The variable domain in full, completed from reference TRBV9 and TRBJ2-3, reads DSGVTQTPKHLITATGQRVTLRCSPRSGDLSVYWYQQSLDQGLQFLIQYYNGEERAKGNILERFSAQQFPDLHSELNLSSLELGDSALYFCASSATLVLTDTQYFGPGTRLTVL.

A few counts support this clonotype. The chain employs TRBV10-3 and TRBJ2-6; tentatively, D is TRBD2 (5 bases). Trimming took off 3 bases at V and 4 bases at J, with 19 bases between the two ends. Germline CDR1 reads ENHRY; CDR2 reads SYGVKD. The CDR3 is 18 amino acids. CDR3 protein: CAISERPAVLGGANVLTF. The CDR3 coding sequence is TGTGCCATCAGTGAAAGGCCAGCGGTCCTGGGGGGGGCCAACGTCCTGACTTTC.

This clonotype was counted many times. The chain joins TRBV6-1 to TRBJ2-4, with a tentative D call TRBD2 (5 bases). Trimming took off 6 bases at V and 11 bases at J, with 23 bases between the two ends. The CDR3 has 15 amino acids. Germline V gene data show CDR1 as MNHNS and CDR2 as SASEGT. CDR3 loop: CASSPSASSYGVQYF. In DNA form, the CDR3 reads TGTGCCAGCAGCCCTTCTGCCTCATCATACGGGGTTCAGTACTTC.

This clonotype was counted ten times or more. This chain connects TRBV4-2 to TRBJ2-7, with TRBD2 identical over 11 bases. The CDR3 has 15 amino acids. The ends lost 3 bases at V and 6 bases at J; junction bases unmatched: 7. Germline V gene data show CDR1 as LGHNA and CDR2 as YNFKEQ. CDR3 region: CASSQDTSGSFEQYF. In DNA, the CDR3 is TGTGCCAGCAGCCAGGATACTAGCGGGAGTTTCGAGCAGTACTTC.

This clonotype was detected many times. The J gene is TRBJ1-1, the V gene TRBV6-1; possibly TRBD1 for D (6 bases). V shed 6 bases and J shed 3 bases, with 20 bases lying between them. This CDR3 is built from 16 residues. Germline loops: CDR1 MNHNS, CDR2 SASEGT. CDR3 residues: CASRATGPLADTEAFF. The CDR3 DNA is TGTGCCAGCAGGGCGACAGGTCCCCTTGCGGACACTGAAGCTTTCTTT.